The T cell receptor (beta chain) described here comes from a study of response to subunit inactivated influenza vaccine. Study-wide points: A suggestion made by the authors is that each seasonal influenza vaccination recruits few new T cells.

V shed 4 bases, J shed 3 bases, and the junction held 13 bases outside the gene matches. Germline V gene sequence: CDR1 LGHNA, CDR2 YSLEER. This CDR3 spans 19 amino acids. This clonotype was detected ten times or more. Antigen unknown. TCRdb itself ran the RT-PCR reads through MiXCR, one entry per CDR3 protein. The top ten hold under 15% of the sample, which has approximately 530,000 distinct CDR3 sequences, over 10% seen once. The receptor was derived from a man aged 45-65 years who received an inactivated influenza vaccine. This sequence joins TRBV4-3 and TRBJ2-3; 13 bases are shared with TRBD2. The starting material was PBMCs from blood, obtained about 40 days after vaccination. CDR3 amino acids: CASSPGVLAGGPRTDTQYF. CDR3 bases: TGCGCCAGCAGCCCCGGGGTACTAGCGGGAGGGCCTCGGACAGATACGCAGTATTTT.